What follows are 27 T cell receptor beta chains derived from one specimen sequenced in a study of blood T cell repertoires in COVID-19. Libraries were prepared by immunoSEQ multiplex PCR; TCRdb keeps only in-frame clonotypes and omits some of them. The data show about 240,000 clones, 82% seen once. The sample comprised peripheral blood. The receptors originated from an older woman with active or convalescent COVID-19.

V gene TRBV20-1 combines with J gene TRBJ1-1, with D unresolved. The CDR3 totals 11 residues. Trimming removed 6 bases from V and 8 bases from J, with 13 bases in between. The V gene's germline CDR1 is DFQATT and CDR2 SNEGSKA (reference sequence). CDR3 in amino acids: CSAVDREEAFF. The CDR3 DNA reads TGCAGTGCCGTTGATCGGGAAGAAGCTTTCTTT.

The CDR3 loop is CASSQSTGLYGYTF. In nucleotides, the CDR3 is TGCGCCAGCAGCCAGAGTACAGGGCTCTATGGCTACACCTTC. This sequence joins TRBV4-1 and TRBJ1-2, with TRBD1 as a possible D gene (6 bases). The CDR3 has 14 residues. In germline, CDR1 is MGHRA, CDR2 YSYEKL. Trimming took off 3 bases at V and 4 bases at J, with 12 bases between the two ends.

The genes are TRBV6-5 and TRBJ2-3; possibly TRBD2 for D (5 bases). Trimming stripped 0 bases from V and 14 bases from J, with 15 bases between. CDR1 MNHEY and CDR2 SVGAGI come from the germline V gene. The CDR3 has 13 amino acids. CDR3 residues: CASSYSRDYPRYF. CDR3 in DNA: TGTGCCAGCAGTTACTCTCGAGACTACCCGCGGTATTTT.

V and J are TRBV9 and TRBJ1-3, with D hard to call. CDR3 size: 13 residues. Trimming took off 0 bases at V and 7 bases at J, with 8 bases between the two ends. In germline, CDR1 is SGDLS, CDR2 YYNGEE. In DNA form, the CDR3 reads TGTGCCAGCAGCGTAGCCCGCGGGAACACCATATATTTT. Protein product: CASSVARGNTIYF.

The CDR3 nucleotides read TGCGCCAGCAGCCTCCTCACCCAGGGTAATGGCAAAAACATTCAGTACTTC. As protein: CASSLLTQGNGKNIQYF. The gene calls are TRBV5-1 and TRBJ2-4, with D possibly being TRBD1 (5 bases). The V gene's germline CDR1 is SGHRS and CDR2 YFSETQ. The CDR3 loop spans 17 amino acids. Trimming removed 4 bases from V and 3 bases from J, with 20 bases in between.

The chain joins TRBV7-7 to TRBJ2-5, with D perhaps matching TRBD2 (7 bases). V was clipped by 5 bases and J by 2 bases, with 15 bases between them. In germline, CDR1 is SSHAT, CDR2 FNYEAQ (reference sequence). The CDR3 covers 15 residues. The DNA for the CDR3 is TGTGCCAGCAGCCGGCGGGGGCGGAATCAAGAGACCCAGTACTTC. It specifies CASSRRGRNQETQYF.

The rearrangement joins TRBV7-3 to TRBJ2-1, with D perhaps TRBD2 (7 bases). The V gene's germline CDR1 is SGHTA and CDR2 FQGTGA. The CDR3 totals 19 residues. Trimming left V 0 bases short and J 5 bases short, with 23 bases between. The DNA of the CDR3 is TGTGCCAGCAGCTTAACGTATTTCTCCGGGGGGCCCGGGAACAATGAGCAGTTCTTC. Translation gives CASSLTYFSGGPGNNEQFF.

The genes are TRBV30 and TRBJ1-1, with a tentative D call TRBD1 (6 bases). CDR3 length equals 13 residues. The germline gives CDR1 GTSNPN, CDR2 SVGIG (reference sequence). Trimming shortened V by 5 bases and J by 1 base, and 11 bases separated the two germline ends. CDR3 sequence: CAWSRTENTEAFF. The CDR3 bases are TGTGCCTGGTCTAGGACAGAGAACACTGAAGCTTTCTTT.

The chain is built from TRBV7-9 and TRBJ1-4; 9 nucleotides align to TRBD1. Germline CDR1 SEHNR, CDR2 FQNEAQ (reference sequence). Trimming at V came to 4 bases and at J to 8 bases, leaving 14 bases not matched to a gene. The CDR3 loop spans 17 amino acids. The CDR3 here is CASSSGQGGVLGEKLFF. Here the CDR3 DNA reads TGTGCCAGCAGCTCGGGACAGGGTGGAGTCCTGGGGGAAAAACTGTTTTTT. Filled out from reference TRBV7-9 and TRBJ1-4, the complete variable domain reads DTGVSQNPRHKITKRGQNVTFRCDPISEHNRLYWYRQTLGQGPEFLTYFQNEAQLEKSRLLSDRFSAERPKGSFSTLEIQRTEQGDSAMYLCASSSGQGGVLGEKLFFGSGTQLSVL.

The chain links TRBV18 to TRBJ2-5, with a weak D call TRBD1 (5 bases). Germline values: CDR1 KGHSH, CDR2 LQKENI. V was pared by 3 bases and J by 4 bases, with 9 bases between. There are 13 residues in the CDR3. CDR3 coding DNA: TGTGCCAGCTCACCCCGGCAGGGAGAGACCCAGTACTTC. Its translation: CASSPRQGETQYF.

The chain has TRBV7-2 and TRBJ2-7; TRBD2 aligns across 15 bases. The CDR3 extends over 16 amino acids. V lost 2 bases and J lost 5; bases outside the gene matches: 4. From germline, CDR1 is SGHTA and CDR2 FQGNSA. CDR3 coding DNA: TGTGCCAGCAGCTTAAGGACTAGCGGGGGGGGCCACGAGCAGTACTTC. This translates into CASSLRTSGGGHEQYF.

This clone was counted a single time. The chain links TRBV19 to TRBJ2-3; D may be TRBD2 (7 bases). The V gene lost 10 bases and the J gene lost 4 bases, with 21 bases spanning the gap. Germline assignment: CDR1 LNHDA and CDR2 SQIVND (reference sequence). The length of the CDR3 is 15 residues. The chain's CDR3 is CATSSGGLGADTQYF. Written as DNA, the CDR3 is TGTGCCACGTCCTCGGGGGGCCTTGGTGCAGATACGCAGTATTTT.

The chain employs TRBV7-9 and TRBJ1-2, with 8 bases fitting TRBD1. V dropped 0 bases and J dropped 8; count of bases not matched to a gene: 5. Germline CDR1 and CDR2: SEHNR and FQNEAQ (reference sequence). The length of the CDR3 is 14 residues. The CDR3 here is CASSLALDREGYTF. The DNA for the CDR3 is TGTGCCAGCAGCTTAGCTCTGGACAGGGAGGGCTACACCTTC.

The V call is TRBV5-1, the J call TRBJ2-2; maybe TRBD1 (5 bases). From germline, CDR1 is SGHRS and CDR2 YFSETQ. This CDR3 has 15 amino acids. Trimming stripped 0 bases from V and 8 bases from J, with 14 bases between. The CDR3 nucleotides read TGCGCCAGCAGCTTGGGGACACCCGGAGTGGGGGAGCTGTTTTTT. It specifies CASSLGTPGVGELFF.

In this sample, this clone turned up a few times. This rearrangement joins TRBV6-5 to TRBJ2-7; D ambiguous. With 0 bases removed from V and 3 bases from J, the gap between germline ends came to 12 bases. Germline-derived CDR1 and CDR2 are MNHEY and SVGAGI. CDR3 length: 15 residues. The CDR3 region is CASSYSAPSLYEQYF. CDR3 coding DNA: TGTGCCAGCAGTTACTCCGCGCCAAGCCTCTACGAGCAGTACTTC.

This clone was seen many times. The chain joins TRBV6-1 to TRBJ2-7, with a possible D match to TRBD2 (6 bases). CDR3 length: 14 amino acids. Germline V gene data show CDR1 as MNHNS and CDR2 as SASEGT. The germline V and J ends were trimmed by 2 bases and 2 bases, with 10 bases remaining between them. CDR3 sequence (DNA): TGTGCCAGCAGTGAATGGCGGGGCCCCTACGAGCAGTACTTC. Translating it yields CASSEWRGPYEQYF.

The chain couples TRBV27 to TRBJ1-1, with unresolved D. The CDR3 is 14 amino acids. V dropped 3 bases and J dropped 0 bases, with 8 bases sitting between them. Germline V lookup: CDR1 MNHEY, CDR2 SMNVEV (reference sequence). The CDR3 DNA is TGTGCCAGCAGTTTGGGCAGACTGAACACTGAAGCTTTCTTT. It is translated as CASSLGRLNTEAFF.

This chain uses TRBV15 with TRBJ1-1; D call uncertain. Germline V gene lookup returns CDR1 LNHNV and CDR2 YYDKDF (reference sequence). This CDR3 has 16 residues. Between the trimmed V and J ends, which lost 0 bases and 8 bases, there was a span of 19 bases. The CDR3 loop reads CATSRDLLGRATEAFF. The CDR3 DNA follows: TGTGCCACCAGCAGAGATTTGTTAGGGAGAGCCACCGAAGCTTTCTTT.

The chain is built from TRBV15 and TRBJ1-4; 9 bases agree with TRBD1. Germline V lookup: CDR1 LNHNV, CDR2 YYDKDF (reference sequence). The CDR3 has 13 amino acids. V was clipped by 8 bases and J by 7 bases; unmatched bases: 5. For the CDR3, the DNA is TGTGCCACCGGGGGGACAGGGTCTGAAAAACTGTTTTTT. It yields the protein CATGGTGSEKLFF.

V is TRBV9 and J is TRBJ2-1; possible D gene TRBD1, 5 bases. Germline V lookup: CDR1 SGDLS, CDR2 YYNGEE. The CDR3 is 17 amino acids. The V and J ends lost 2 bases and 5 bases respectively, with 20 bases between them. CDR3 amino acids: CASSVYAQGDIDNEQFF. CDR3 sequence (DNA): TGTGCCAGCAGCGTCTACGCCCAGGGTGACATTGACAATGAGCAGTTCTTC.

The chain has TRBV30 and TRBJ2-6, with 7 positions matching TRBD1. V gave up 2 bases and J gave up 0 bases; unmatched junction bases: 10. Germline V CDR1 and CDR2: GTSNPN, SVGIG (reference sequence). This CDR3 contains 18 residues. CDR3 nucleotide sequence: TGTGCCTGGAGTCGGGAAGGCAGGGGGTACTCTGGGGCCAACGTCCTGACTTTC. Amino acid sequence: CAWSREGRGYSGANVLTF.

This sequence joins TRBV10-1 and TRBJ1-1, with TRBD1 identical over 12 bases. Germline V gives CDR1 WNHNN, CDR2 SYGVQD (reference sequence). The length of the CDR3 is 18 residues. V was pared by 3 bases and J by 4 bases, with 12 bases of the junction left unmatched. For the CDR3, the DNA is TGCGCCAGCAGTGACCCCAACGGGACAGGGGGCGCGGGCACTGAAGCTTTCTTT. This translates into CASSDPNGTGGAGTEAFF.

The chain has TRBV4-1 and TRBJ1-6; TRBD1 matches 9 bases. Germline lookup yields CDR1 MGHRA and CDR2 YSYEKL. The CDR3 is made up of 13 amino acids. V lost 4 bases and J lost 17; bases outside the gene matches: 9. The CDR3 nucleotides read TGCGCCAGCAGCCCGGACAGGGGCTTTGGTATCCACTTT. Translation gives CASSPDRGFGIHF.

In DNA, the CDR3 is TGCGCCAGCAGCTTGGTTGGCAGGGATACCGCCGGCTATGGCTACACCTTC. Translated: CASSLVGRDTAGYGYTF. V is TRBV5-1 and J is TRBJ1-2; D possibly corresponds to TRBD1 (5 bases). The CDR3 length is 17 residues. Per the germline V gene, CDR1 is SGHRS and CDR2 is YFSETQ. Trimming cost V 0 bases and J 4 bases, with 19 bases left between them. Full variable domain (outside the CDR3, taken from reference TRBV5-1 and TRBJ1-2): KAGVTQTPRYLIKTRGQQVTLSCSPISGHRSVSWYQQTPGQGLQFLFEYFSETQRNKGNFPGRFSGRQFSNSRSEMNVSTLELGDSALYLCASSLVGRDTAGYGYTFGSGTRLTVV.

This clone was seen a few times. V and J are TRBV3-1 (or the pseudogene TRBV3-2) and TRBJ2-7, with 9 bases that match TRBD1. Trimming at V came to 2 bases and at J to 4 bases, leaving 6 bases not matched to a gene. CDR3 length: 15 amino acids. Germline V gene lookup returns CDR1 LGHDT and CDR2 YNNKEL (reference sequence). The CDR3 region is CASSQQTGGRYEQYF. For the CDR3, the DNA is TGTGCCAGCAGCCAACAAACAGGGGGCCGTTACGAGCAGTACTTC.

V and J are TRBV30 and TRBJ1-5, with D possibly TRBD1 on 5 matching bases. The CDR3 has 15 amino acids. V was trimmed by 1 base and J by 1 base, leaving 11 bases between them. Germline-derived CDR1 and CDR2 are GTSNPN and SVGIG (reference sequence). This CDR3 reads CAWSAQGLSNQPQHF. The CDR3 coding sequence is TGTGCCTGGAGTGCCCAGGGTTTGAGCAATCAGCCCCAGCATTTT.

V and J are TRBV11-2 and TRBJ1-1; TRBD1 agrees at 8 bases. Germline loops: CDR1 SGHAT, CDR2 FQNNGV. The CDR3 extends over 16 amino acids. V shed 5 bases and J 1 base; nucleotides not matched to a gene: 9. CDR3 region: CASSQLRTGWNTEAFF. The CDR3 coding sequence is TGTGCCAGCAGCCAATTAAGGACAGGGTGGAACACTGAAGCTTTCTTT. The whole variable domain, remainder taken from reference TRBV11-2 and TRBJ1-1, is EAGVAQSPRYKIIEKRQSVAFWCNPISGHATLYWYQQILGQGPKLLIQFQNNGVVDDSQLPKDRFSAERLKGVDSTLKIQPAKLEDSAVYLCASSQLRTGWNTEAFFGQGTRLTVV.